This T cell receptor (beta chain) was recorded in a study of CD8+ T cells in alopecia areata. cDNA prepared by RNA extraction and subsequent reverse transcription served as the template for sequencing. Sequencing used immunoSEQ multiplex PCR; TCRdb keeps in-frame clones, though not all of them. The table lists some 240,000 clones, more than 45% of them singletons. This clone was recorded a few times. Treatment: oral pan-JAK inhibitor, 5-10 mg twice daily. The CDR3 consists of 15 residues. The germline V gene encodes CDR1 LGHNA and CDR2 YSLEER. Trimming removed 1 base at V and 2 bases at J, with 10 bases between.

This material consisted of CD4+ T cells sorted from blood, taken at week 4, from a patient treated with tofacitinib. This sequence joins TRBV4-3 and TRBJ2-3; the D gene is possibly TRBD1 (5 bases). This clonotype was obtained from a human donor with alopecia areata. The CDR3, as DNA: TGCGCCAGCAGCCAAGGTGGGGCAACCACAGATACGCAGTATTTT. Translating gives CASSQGGATTDTQYF.